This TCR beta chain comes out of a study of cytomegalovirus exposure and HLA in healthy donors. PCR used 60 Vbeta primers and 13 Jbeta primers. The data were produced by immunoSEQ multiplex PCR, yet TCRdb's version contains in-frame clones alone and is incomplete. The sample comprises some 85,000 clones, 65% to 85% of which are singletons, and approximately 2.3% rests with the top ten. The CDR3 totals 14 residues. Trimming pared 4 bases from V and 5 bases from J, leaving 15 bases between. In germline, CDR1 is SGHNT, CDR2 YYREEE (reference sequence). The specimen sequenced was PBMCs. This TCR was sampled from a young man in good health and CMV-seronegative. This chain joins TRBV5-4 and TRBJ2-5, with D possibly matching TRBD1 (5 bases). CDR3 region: CASSGGGAEETQYF. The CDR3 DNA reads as TGTGCCAGCAGCGGTGGTGGGGCAGAGGAGACCCAGTACTTC.